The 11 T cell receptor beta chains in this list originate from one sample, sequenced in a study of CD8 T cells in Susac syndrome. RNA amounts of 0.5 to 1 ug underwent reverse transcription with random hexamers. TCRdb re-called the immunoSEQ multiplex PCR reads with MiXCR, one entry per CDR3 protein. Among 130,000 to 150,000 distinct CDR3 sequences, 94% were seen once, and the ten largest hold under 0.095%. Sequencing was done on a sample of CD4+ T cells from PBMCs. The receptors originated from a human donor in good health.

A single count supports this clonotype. The CDR3 nucleotides read TGTGCCAGTAGTATTGGGACAGGGGGGACCTACGAGCAGTACTTC. It specifies CASSIGTGGTYEQYF. The chain carries TRBV19 and TRBJ2-7; 11 bases map to TRBD1. Germline CDR1 reads LNHDA; CDR2 reads SQIVND (reference sequence). The V gene end was trimmed by 3 bases and the J gene end by 2 bases; junction bases not matched to a gene: 3. This CDR3 spans 15 amino acids.

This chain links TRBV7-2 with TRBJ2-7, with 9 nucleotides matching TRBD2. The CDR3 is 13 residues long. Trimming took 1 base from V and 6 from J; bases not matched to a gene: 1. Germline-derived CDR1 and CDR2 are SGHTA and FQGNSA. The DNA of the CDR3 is TGTGCCAGCAGCTTAGTAGCGGGGGCCGAGCAGTACTTC. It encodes CASSLVAGAEQYF.

CDR3: CASSLEQRDGTDTQYF. In DNA, the CDR3 is TGCGCCAGCAGCTTGGAACAGCGGGATGGCACAGATACGCAGTATTTT. The rearrangement uses TRBV5-1 and TRBJ2-3; 7 bases are a match to TRBD2. The V and J ends lost 0 bases and 1 base, in that order; junction bases with no gene match: 5. CDR3 length: 16 amino acids. Germline V gene lookup returns CDR1 SGHRS and CDR2 YFSETQ. The complete variable domain, with remaining parts taken from reference TRBV5-1 and TRBJ2-3, reads KAGVTQTPRYLIKTRGQQVTLSCSPISGHRSVSWYQQTPGQGLQFLFEYFSETQRNKGNFPGRFSGRQFSNSRSEMNVSTLELGDSALYLCASSLEQRDGTDTQYFGPGTRLTVL.

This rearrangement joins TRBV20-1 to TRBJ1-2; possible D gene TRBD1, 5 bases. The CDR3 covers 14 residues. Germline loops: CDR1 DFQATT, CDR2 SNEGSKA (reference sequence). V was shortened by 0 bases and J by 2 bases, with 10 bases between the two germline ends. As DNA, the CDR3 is TGCAGTGCTAGAGAGGGCGGGGGGAACTATGGCTACACCTTC. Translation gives CSAREGGGNYGYTF.

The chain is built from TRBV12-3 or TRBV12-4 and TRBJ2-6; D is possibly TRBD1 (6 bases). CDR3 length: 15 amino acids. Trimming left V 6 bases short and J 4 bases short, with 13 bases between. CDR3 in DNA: TGTGCCAGCAGCTATACAGGGTCAGGGGCCAACGTCCTGACTTTC. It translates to CASSYTGSGANVLTF.

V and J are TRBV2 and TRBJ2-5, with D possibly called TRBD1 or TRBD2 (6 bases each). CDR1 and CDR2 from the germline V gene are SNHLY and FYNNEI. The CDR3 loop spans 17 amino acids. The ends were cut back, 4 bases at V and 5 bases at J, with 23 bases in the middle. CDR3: CASSVLGGTTGRETQYF. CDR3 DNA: TGTGCCAGCAGTGTGCTGGGCGGGACAACCGGCCGGGAGACCCAGTACTTC. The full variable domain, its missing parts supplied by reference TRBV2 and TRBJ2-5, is EPEVTQTPSHQVTQMGQEVILRCVPISNHLYFYWYRQILGQKVEFLVSFYNNEISEKSEIFDDQFSVERPDGSNFTLKIRSTKLEDSAMYFCASSVLGGTTGRETQYFGPGTRLLVL.

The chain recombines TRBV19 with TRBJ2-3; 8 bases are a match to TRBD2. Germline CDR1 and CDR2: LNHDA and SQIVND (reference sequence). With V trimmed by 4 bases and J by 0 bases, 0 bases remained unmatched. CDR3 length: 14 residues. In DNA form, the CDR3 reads TGTGCCAGTAGTACTAGCGGGAGCACAGATACGCAGTATTTT. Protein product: CASSTSGSTDTQYF.

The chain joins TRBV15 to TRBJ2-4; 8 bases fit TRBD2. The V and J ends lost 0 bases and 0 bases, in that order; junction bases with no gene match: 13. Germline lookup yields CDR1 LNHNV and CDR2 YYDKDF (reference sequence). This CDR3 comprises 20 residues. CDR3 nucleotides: TGTGCCACCAGCAGAGATTACCCAGCGGGAGCCACCTTAGCCAAAAACATTCAGTACTTC. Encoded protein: CATSRDYPAGATLAKNIQYF.

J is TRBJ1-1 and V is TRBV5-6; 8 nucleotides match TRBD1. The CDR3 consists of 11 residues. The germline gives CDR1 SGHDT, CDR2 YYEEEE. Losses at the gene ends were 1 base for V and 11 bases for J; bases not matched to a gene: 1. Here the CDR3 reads CASSLRDRAFF. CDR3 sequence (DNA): TGTGCCAGCAGCTTGCGGGACAGGGCTTTCTTT.

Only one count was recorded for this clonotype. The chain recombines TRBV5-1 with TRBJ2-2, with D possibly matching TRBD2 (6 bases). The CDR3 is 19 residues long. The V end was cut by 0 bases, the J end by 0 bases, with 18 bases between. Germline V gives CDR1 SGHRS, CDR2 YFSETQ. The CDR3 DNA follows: TGCGCCAGCAGCTTGGGCCCTATGGGCGGGACTGCGAACACCGGGGAGCTGTTTTTT. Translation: CASSLGPMGGTANTGELFF.

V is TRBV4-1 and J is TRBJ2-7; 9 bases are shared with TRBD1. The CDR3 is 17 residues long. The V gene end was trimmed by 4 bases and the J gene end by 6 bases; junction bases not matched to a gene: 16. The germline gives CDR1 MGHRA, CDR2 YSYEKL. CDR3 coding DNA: TGCGCCAGCAGCCGAAGTTTCCGGGACAGGGAACTCTCCGAGCAGTACTTC. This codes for CASSRSFRDRELSEQYF.